This T cell receptor (beta chain) was identified in a study of CD4 T cells in relation to SARS-CoV-2 and coronaviruses. V was pared by 6 bases and J by 4 bases, with 5 bases of the junction left unmatched. CDR1 and CDR2 from the germline V gene are MNHEY and SMNVEV (reference sequence). CDR3 length: 15 amino acids. As regards this clone: Antigen: not known.

CD4+ T cells from unexposed donors were obtained before the COVID-19 pandemic (2011-2018). Isolation of CD4+ T cells took place after 10 days in culture. Profiling relied on immunoSEQ multiplex PCR, and the TCRdb table lists in-frame clones only, not all of them. The sample lists about 26,000 clones, around 80% occurring once. The V gene is TRBV27, the J gene TRBJ2-2, with 10 bases lining up with TRBD2. The sample consisted of CD4+ T cells from PBMCs, cultured in vitro. The TCR originated in a human donor in good health. The CDR3 DNA reads as TGTGCCAGCAGCCGACTAGCGGGCGGCACCGGGGAGCTGTTTTTT. It is translated as CASSRLAGGTGELFF.